This entry lists 17 T cell receptor beta chains sequenced from one sample in a study of T cells after posttransplantation cyclophosphamide. Produced via immunoSEQ multiplex PCR; TCRdb's table is partial and in-frame only. The data show tens of thousands of clones, with none appearing a single time. The sample was PBMCs. Receptors originate from a man aged 40-55 years in good health, CMV-negative, and a related stem cell transplant donor.

This clone was picked up a small number of times. V is TRBV5-1 and J is TRBJ2-1; TRBD2 matches at 10 bases. Germline V gene data show CDR1 as SGHRS and CDR2 as YFSETQ. The CDR3 spans 18 residues. The J segment lost 3 bases and the V segment lost 4 bases, leaving 13 bases of the junction unmatched. CDR3: CASSPTSASGGGYNEQFF. The CDR3 bases are TGCGCCAGCAGCCCTACCAGTGCTAGCGGGGGAGGCTACAATGAGCAGTTCTTC.

This clone was detected many times. The chain is built from TRBV4-1 and TRBJ1-3; 10 bases match TRBD1. Germline V lookup: CDR1 MGHRA, CDR2 YSYEKL. V lost 3 bases, J lost 2 bases, and 13 bases stayed unmatched. The CDR3 extends over 19 amino acids. In nucleotides, the CDR3 is TGCGCCAGCAGCCACCGGGACAGGGGAGGCGTAGTAGCTGGAAACACCATATATTTT. It yields the protein CASSHRDRGGVVAGNTIYF.

This clone was seen at least ten times. V usage is TRBV19 and J usage is TRBJ2-1; D possibly corresponds to TRBD2 (6 bases). This CDR3 has 17 residues. The germline V gene encodes CDR1 LNHDA and CDR2 SQIVND (reference sequence). V shed 4 bases and J shed 4 bases, with 20 bases lying between them. The CDR3 protein is CASSREGGDAYYNEQFF. The CDR3 region has the DNA TGTGCCAGTAGTAGAGAAGGCGGGGACGCTTATTACAATGAGCAGTTCTTC.

This clone came up many times. CDR3 bases: TGCGCCAGCAGCTTGGCCGTCATAGCGGTGAACACTGAAGCTTTCTTT. Encoded protein: CASSLAVIAVNTEAFF. The chain combines TRBV5-1 with TRBJ1-1, with no clear D. Germline lookup yields CDR1 SGHRS and CDR2 YFSETQ. The V gene lost 0 bases and the J gene lost 0 bases, with 12 bases spanning the gap. The length of the CDR3 is 16 residues.

This clone was seen only a few times. V and J are TRBV2 and TRBJ2-5; 8 bases are a match to TRBD1. CDR1 is SNHLY and CDR2 is FYNNEI in the germline V gene. CDR3 length: 17 residues. The junction had 13 bases not matched to a gene; V was cut back by 2 bases and J by 5 bases. CDR3 sequence (DNA): TGTGCCAGCAGTGAATTTGGGACAGGAGGTGGGTTGGAGACCCAGTACTTC. Protein sequence: CASSEFGTGGGLETQYF. Looking up the rest from reference TRBV2 and TRBJ2-5 gives the full variable domain: EPEVTQTPSHQVTQMGQEVILRCVPISNHLYFYWYRQILGQKVEFLVSFYNNEISEKSEIFDDQFSVERPDGSNFTLKIRSTKLEDSAMYFCASSEFGTGGGLETQYFGPGTRLLVL.

This clone was observed at least ten times. The chain has TRBV4-3 and TRBJ2-5; the match to TRBD2 covers 10 bases. The CDR3 loop spans 15 amino acids. Germline V gene data show CDR1 as LGHNA and CDR2 as YSLEER. V shed 1 base, J shed 3 bases, and the junction held 2 bases outside the gene matches. CDR3 DNA: TGCGCCAGCAGCCAAGGGACTAGCGGAAAAGAGACCCAGTACTTC. This codes for CASSQGTSGKETQYF.

This clone showed up many times. The rearrangement links TRBV7-2 to TRBJ1-1; D is unresolved. The CDR3 length is 13 residues. CDR1 is SGHTA and CDR2 is FQGNSA in the germline V gene. The V end was cut by 6 bases, the J end by 6 bases, with 14 bases between. The CDR3 is CASSPTEWAEAFF. DNA for the CDR3: TGTGCCAGCAGTCCTACGGAGTGGGCTGAAGCTTTCTTT.

This clone was observed at least ten times. The chain employs TRBV7-3 and TRBJ2-6; maybe TRBD1 (5 bases). CDR1 is SGHTA and CDR2 is FQGTGA in the germline V gene. The CDR3 contains 16 residues. Deletions cut 2 bases from V and 2 bases from J, with 10 bases between. This CDR3 reads CASSLWGPPGANVLTF. In DNA form, the CDR3 reads TGTGCCAGCAGCTTATGGGGCCCCCCTGGGGCCAACGTCCTGACTTTC.

This clone has at least ten counts. The CDR3 sequence: CASGFQGVIHQPQHF. The CDR3 DNA sequence: TGTGCTAGTGGTTTCCAGGGGGTCATTCATCAGCCCCAGCATTTT. The chain recombines TRBV12-5 with TRBJ1-5; 7 bases are a match to TRBD1. V shed 3 bases, J shed 5 bases, and the junction held 7 bases outside the gene matches. CDR3 length: 15 amino acids. CDR1 is LGHNT and CDR2 is FRNRAP in the germline V gene.

This clone was recorded many times. The rearrangement joins TRBV5-1 to TRBJ2-3, with 8 bases that match TRBD2. The ends lost 3 bases at V and 4 bases at J; junction bases unmatched: 4. Germline values: CDR1 SGHRS, CDR2 YFSETQ. This CDR3 has 14 amino acids. CDR3 sequence (DNA): TGCGCCAGCAGCTGGGTCGGGGGGGCAGATACGCAGTATTTT. Translating it yields CASSWVGGADTQYF. The whole variable domain, remainder taken from reference TRBV5-1 and TRBJ2-3, is KAGVTQTPRYLIKTRGQQVTLSCSPISGHRSVSWYQQTPGQGLQFLFEYFSETQRNKGNFPGRFSGRQFSNSRSEMNVSTLELGDSALYLCASSWVGGADTQYFGPGTRLTVL.

There are a few counts of this clone. The V and J genes are TRBV9 and TRBJ2-1; 8 bases line up with TRBD1. The germline V gene has CDR1 SGDLS and CDR2 YYNGEE. CDR3 length equals 16 residues. The J segment lost 6 bases and the V segment lost 2 bases, leaving 10 bases of the junction unmatched. CDR3: CASSVPPGTGANEQFF. CDR3 sequence (DNA): TGTGCCAGCAGCGTTCCCCCCGGGACAGGTGCCAATGAGCAGTTCTTC. The complete variable domain, with remaining parts taken from reference TRBV9 and TRBJ2-1, reads DSGVTQTPKHLITATGQRVTLRCSPRSGDLSVYWYQQSLDQGLQFLIQYYNGEERAKGNILERFSAQQFPDLHSELNLSSLELGDSALYFCASSVPPGTGANEQFFGPGTRLTVL.

This clone was counted many times. The chain links TRBV11-3 to TRBJ2-3, with TRBD1 matching over 10 bases. The ends lost 5 bases at V and 1 base at J; junction bases unmatched: 6. The CDR3 length is 16 residues. Germline CDR1 reads SGHNT; CDR2 reads YENEEA. CDR3 amino acids: CASSPPGQGRTDTQYF. CDR3 bases: TGTGCCAGCAGCCCACCGGGACAGGGGCGCACAGATACGCAGTATTTT.

This clone was seen at least ten times. The rearrangement joins TRBV7-9 to TRBJ2-1; tentative D call: TRBD2 (7 bases). Germline-derived CDR1 and CDR2 are SEHNR and FQNEAQ (reference sequence). There are 15 residues in the CDR3. V dropped 5 bases and J dropped 3 bases, with 14 bases sitting between them. DNA of the CDR3: TGTGCCAGCAGCCGGGGGGCGGGGTACTACAATGAGCAGTTCTTC. This sequence encodes CASSRGAGYYNEQFF.

This clone has ten or more counts. The V call is TRBV7-2, the J call TRBJ2-1; 9 positions agree with TRBD2. Germline V gene lookup returns CDR1 SGHTA and CDR2 FQGNSA. J was trimmed by 8 bases and V by 3 bases; bases with no gene match: 11. This CDR3 region has 16 residues. In DNA, the CDR3 is TGTGCCAGCAGCTTCTTGGGACTAGCCCTTGGGGATGAGCAGTTCTTC. Protein: CASSFLGLALGDEQFF.

This clone came up many times. The V and J genes are TRBV7-9 and TRBJ1-5, with D unresolved. V was clipped by 1 base and J by 5 bases, with 6 bases between them. CDR1 and CDR2 (germline): SEHNR, FQNEAQ (reference sequence). The CDR3 runs 13 residues. The CDR3: CASSLGSDQPQHF. The CDR3 coding sequence is TGTGCCAGCAGCTTAGGTTCTGATCAGCCCCAGCATTTT.

There are many counts of this clone. This chain links TRBV20-1 with TRBJ1-1; D is possibly TRBD1 (5 bases). CDR1 is DFQATT, CDR2 SNEGSKA, per germline (reference sequence). V lost 6 bases, J lost 6 bases, and 11 bases lay in between. There are 11 residues in the CDR3. The CDR3 DNA reads as TGCAGTGCGCGCGGGGGGGCTGAAGCTTTCTTT. Translated, it gives CSARGGAEAFF.

This clone was recorded many times. The identical CDR3 is also encoded by other nucleotide sequences in the sample. This chain connects TRBV13 to TRBJ1-3, with 11 bases lining up with TRBD1. The junction had 7 bases not matched to a gene; V was cut back by 4 bases and J by 5 bases. CDR1 PRHDT and CDR2 FYEKMQ come from the germline V gene (reference sequence). The CDR3 length is 16 residues. This chain's CDR3 is CASSSTGQGGRNTIYF. The CDR3 DNA sequence: TGTGCCAGCAGCTCCACGGGACAGGGGGGCCGAAACACCATATATTTT.